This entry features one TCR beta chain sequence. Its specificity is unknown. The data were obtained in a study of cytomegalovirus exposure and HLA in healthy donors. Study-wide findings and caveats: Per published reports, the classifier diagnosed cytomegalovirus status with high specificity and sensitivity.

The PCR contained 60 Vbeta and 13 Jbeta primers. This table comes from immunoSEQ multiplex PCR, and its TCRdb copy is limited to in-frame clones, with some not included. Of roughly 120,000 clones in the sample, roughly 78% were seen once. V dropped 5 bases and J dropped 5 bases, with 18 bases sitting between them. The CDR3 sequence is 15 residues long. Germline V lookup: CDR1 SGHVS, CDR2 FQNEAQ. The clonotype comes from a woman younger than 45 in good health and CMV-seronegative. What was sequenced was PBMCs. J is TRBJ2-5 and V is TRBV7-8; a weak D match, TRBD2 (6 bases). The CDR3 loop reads CASSARPREVETQYF. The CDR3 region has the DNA TGTGCCAGCAGCGCGAGACCCAGGGAGGTTGAGACCCAGTACTTC.